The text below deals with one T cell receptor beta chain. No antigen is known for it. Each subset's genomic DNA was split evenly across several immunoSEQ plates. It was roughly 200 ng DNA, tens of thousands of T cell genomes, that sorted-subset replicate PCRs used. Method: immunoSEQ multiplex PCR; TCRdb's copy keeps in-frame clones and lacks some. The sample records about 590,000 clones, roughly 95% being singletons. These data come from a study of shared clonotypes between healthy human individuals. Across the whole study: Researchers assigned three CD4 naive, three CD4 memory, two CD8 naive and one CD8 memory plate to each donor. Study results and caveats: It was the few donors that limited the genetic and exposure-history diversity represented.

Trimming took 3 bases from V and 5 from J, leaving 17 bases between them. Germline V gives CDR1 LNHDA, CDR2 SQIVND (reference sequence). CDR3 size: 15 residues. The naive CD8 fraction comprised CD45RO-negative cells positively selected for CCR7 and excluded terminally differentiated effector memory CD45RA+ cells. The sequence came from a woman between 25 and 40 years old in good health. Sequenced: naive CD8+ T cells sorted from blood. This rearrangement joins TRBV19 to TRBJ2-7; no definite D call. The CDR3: CASSIIPGGWDEQYF. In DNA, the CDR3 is TGTGCCAGTAGTATCATCCCCGGCGGCTGGGACGAGCAGTACTTC.